This T cell receptor beta chain originates from a study of T cell responses to AZD1222 COVID-19 vaccine. Study results and limitations: CD4 TCRs linked to vaccination spanned spike, dominating at 160-218 and 743-854.

For this clone: Its antigen is currently unknown.

V was pared by 7 bases and J by 3 bases, with 12 bases between. This CDR3 spans 14 amino acids. CDR1 is LNHDA and CDR2 is SQIVND in the germline V gene (reference sequence). Method: immunoSEQ multiplex PCR; TCRdb's copy keeps in-frame clones and lacks some. Of nearly 90,000 clones detected, around 88% appear once; the ten largest clones hold around a tenth. The sequence was obtained from an adult in good health. The rearrangement joins TRBV19 to TRBJ1-4; unclear D gene. The specimen was peripheral blood, collected on day 0 of MenACWY control vaccination. Written as DNA, the CDR3 is TGTGCCAGTATGGGAGGAGTATCTAATGAAAAACTGTTTTTT. This translates into CASMGGVSNEKLFF.